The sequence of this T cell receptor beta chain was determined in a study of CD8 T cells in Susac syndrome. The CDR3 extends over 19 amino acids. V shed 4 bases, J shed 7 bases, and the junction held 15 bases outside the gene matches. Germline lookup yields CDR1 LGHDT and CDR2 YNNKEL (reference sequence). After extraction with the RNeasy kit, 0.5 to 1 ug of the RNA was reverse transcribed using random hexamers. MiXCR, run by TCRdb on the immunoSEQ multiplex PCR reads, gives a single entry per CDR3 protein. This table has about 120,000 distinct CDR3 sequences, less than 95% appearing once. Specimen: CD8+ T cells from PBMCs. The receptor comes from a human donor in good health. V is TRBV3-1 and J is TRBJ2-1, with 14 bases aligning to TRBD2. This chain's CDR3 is CASSLWGPAGTSGSNEQFF. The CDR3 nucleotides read TGTGCCAGCAGCCTCTGGGGCCCGGCCGGGACTAGCGGGAGTAATGAGCAGTTCTTC.